The clone carrying this T cell receptor beta chain occurred a few times. V was shortened by 2 bases and J by 4 bases, with 13 bases between the two germline ends. This CDR3 is 15 amino acids long. Looked up from germline, CDR1 is KGHDR and CDR2 is SFDVKD. These data come from a study of blood T cell repertoires in COVID-19. Enrolled through a virtual design, the participants were between about 18 and 100 years of age and came from around 25 US areas. Each participant's cohort was designated according to participant-reported clinical history. Method: immunoSEQ multiplex PCR; TCRdb's copy keeps in-frame clones and lacks some. The sample records some 190,000 clones, 65% to 80% being singletons.

This TCR came from a woman aged 50 to 65 with acute COVID-19. Sequencing was performed on PBMCs or T cells enriched from blood (not recorded which). This rearrangement joins TRBV24-1 to TRBJ1-1, with a possible D match to TRBD1 (5 bases). CDR3 amino acids: CATSDSGGLGTEAFF. The CDR3 DNA follows: TGTGCCACCAGTGATTCGGGGGGACTGGGCACTGAAGCTTTCTTT.